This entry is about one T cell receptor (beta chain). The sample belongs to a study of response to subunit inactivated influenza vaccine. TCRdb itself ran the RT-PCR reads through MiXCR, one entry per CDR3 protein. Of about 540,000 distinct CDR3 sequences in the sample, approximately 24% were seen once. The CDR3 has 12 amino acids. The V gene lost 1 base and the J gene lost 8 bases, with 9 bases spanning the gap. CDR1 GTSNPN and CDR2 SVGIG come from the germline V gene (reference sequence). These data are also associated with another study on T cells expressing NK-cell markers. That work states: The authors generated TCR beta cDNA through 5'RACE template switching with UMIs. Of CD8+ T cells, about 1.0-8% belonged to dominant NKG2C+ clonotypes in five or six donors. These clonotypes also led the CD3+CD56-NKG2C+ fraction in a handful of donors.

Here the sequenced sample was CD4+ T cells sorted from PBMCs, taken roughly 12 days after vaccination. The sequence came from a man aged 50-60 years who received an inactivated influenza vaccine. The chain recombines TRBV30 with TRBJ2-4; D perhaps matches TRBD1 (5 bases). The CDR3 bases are TGTGCCTGGAGTGGGGGCATTGACATTCAGTACTTC. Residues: CAWSGGIDIQYF.